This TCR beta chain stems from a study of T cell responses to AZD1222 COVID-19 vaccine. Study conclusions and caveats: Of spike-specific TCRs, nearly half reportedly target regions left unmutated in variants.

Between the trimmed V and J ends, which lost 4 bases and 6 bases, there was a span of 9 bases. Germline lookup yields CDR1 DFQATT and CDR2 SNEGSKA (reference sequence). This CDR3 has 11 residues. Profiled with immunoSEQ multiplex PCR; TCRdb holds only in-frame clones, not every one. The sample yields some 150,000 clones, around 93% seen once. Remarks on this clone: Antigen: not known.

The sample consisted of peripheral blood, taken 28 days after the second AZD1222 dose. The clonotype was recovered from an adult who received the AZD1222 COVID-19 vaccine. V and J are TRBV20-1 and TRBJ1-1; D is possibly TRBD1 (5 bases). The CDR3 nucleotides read TGCAGTGCTAACTGGGGGGCTGAAGCTTTCTTT. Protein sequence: CSANWGAEAFF.